Listed here are 20 T cell receptor beta chains from one sample, sequenced in a study of molecular identifiers for immune sequencing clone quantification. TCRdb reprocessed the PCR reads via MiXCR and lists one record per CDR3 protein. This table holds about 640,000 distinct CDR3 sequences, approximately 20% found once. Specimen: naive CD8+ T cells from blood, with Jurkat cell RNA spiked in. Noted subset: FACS-sorted CD8+CD4-CCR7+CD45RA+ naive T cells. Every receptor here comes from a human donor in good health. Some libraries in this study had Jurkat cell RNA spiked in.

The genes are TRBV13 and TRBJ2-1; D gene ambiguous. Germline V CDR1 and CDR2: PRHDT, FYEKMQ (reference sequence). The CDR3 runs to 15 residues. Trimming took 4 bases from V and 0 from J, leaving 10 bases between them. The DNA for the CDR3 is TGTGCCAGCAGCTCGCAGTTAGGCTCCTACAATGAGCAGTTCTTC. Protein product: CASSSQLGSYNEQFF.

In this sample, this clonotype turned up a few times. The chain links TRBV6-2 or TRBV6-3 to TRBJ1-1; 9 bases line up with TRBD1. The J segment lost 3 bases and the V segment lost 6 bases, leaving 14 bases of the junction unmatched. The CDR3 has 17 residues. Germline CDR1 reads MNHEY; CDR2 reads SVGEGT. CDR3 sequence (DNA): TGTGCCAGCAGCCGACCCCGGGACAGGGTTGAAGACACTGAAGCTTTCTTT. As protein: CASSRPRDRVEDTEAFF.

This clonotype was seen ten or more times. This sequence joins TRBV7-9 and TRBJ2-3; no definite D call. Trimming took 1 base from V and 6 from J, leaving 8 bases between them. This CDR3 region has 13 residues. Germline V lookup: CDR1 SEHNR, CDR2 FQNEAQ (reference sequence). The CDR3 protein is CASSLVLSDTQYF. CDR3 sequence (DNA): TGTGCCAGCAGCTTAGTTCTCTCCGATACGCAGTATTTT.

This rearrangement joins TRBV19 to TRBJ1-5; D not certain. V lost 5 bases and J lost 0, with 17 bases in between. This CDR3 spans 17 amino acids. CDR1 and CDR2 from the germline V gene are LNHDA and SQIVND (reference sequence). DNA for the CDR3: TGTGCCAGTAGTGGCGTAGCAGCAGGCTATAGCAATCAGCCCCAGCATTTT. Amino acids: CASSGVAAGYSNQPQHF.

This clonotype was observed a handful of times. A much larger clone differs from this one at a single base, so this may be a read error. V usage is TRBV29-1 and J usage is TRBJ1-2; D possibly corresponds to TRBD1 (6 bases). The CDR3 has 13 residues. The germline CDR1 and CDR2 sequences are SQVTM and ANQGSEA. The CDR3 nucleotides are TGCTGCGTTGGTCGGACAGATAATTATGGCTACACCTTC. Its translation: CCVGRTDNYGYTF.

This clonotype was seen repeatedly, ten times or more. CDR3 DNA: TGTGCCAGCACCGGGACTACGAACACAGATACGCAGTATTTT. Its protein product is CASTGTTNTDTQYF. The chain uses TRBV6-2 or TRBV6-3 and TRBJ2-3, with 7 bases lining up with TRBD2. J was trimmed by 2 bases and V by 7 bases; bases with no gene match: 6. This CDR3 contains 14 residues. The germline V gene encodes CDR1 MNHEY and CDR2 SVGEGT.

A word on this clonotype: A read error may account for a junction end that differs from germline. This chain joins TRBV12-3 or TRBV12-4 and TRBJ2-2; 7 positions match TRBD2. The CDR3 has 15 residues. This CDR3 reads CASSPLAAPTRELFF. The CDR3 nucleotides read TGTGCCAGCAGCCCCCTAGCGGCCCCCACCCGGGAGCTGTTTTTT.

A few counts support this clonotype. A read error may produce the germline difference seen at one junction end. This sequence joins TRBV4-1 and TRBJ1-1, with D maybe TRBD1 (6 bases). Per the germline V gene, CDR1 is MGHRA and CDR2 is YSYEKL. The CDR3 runs to 15 residues. Here the CDR3 reads CASCQDRTANTEAFF. In DNA, the CDR3 is TGCGCCAGCTGCCAAGACCGGACAGCGAACACTGAAGCTTTCTTT.

In the case of this clonotype: A much larger clone is a single base away; this may be a read error. The chain joins TRBV7-9 to TRBJ2-7, with D perhaps matching TRBD2 (6 bases). CDR1 is SEHNR, CDR2 FQNEAQ, per germline (reference sequence). There are 10 residues in the CDR3. Trimming cost V 8 bases and J 5 bases, with 7 bases left between them. The CDR3 loop reads CASGGNEQYF. The DNA of the CDR3 is TGTGCCAGCGGCGGGAACGAGCAGTACTTC.

This clonotype was seen a few times. The CDR3 DNA follows: TGCGCCAGCAGCTCGAGGGCTAGCGGGAGGGCCTACAATGAGCAGTTCTTC. Protein: CASSSRASGRAYNEQFF. J is TRBJ2-1 and V is TRBV5-1; 12 positions agree with TRBD2. The CDR3 length is 17 residues. V shed 3 bases and J 2 bases; nucleotides not matched to a gene: 6. Germline assignment: CDR1 SGHRS and CDR2 YFSETQ.

This clonotype was seen only a few times. This chain uses TRBV28 with TRBJ1-2; weak D call: TRBD1 (5 bases). The germline V gene has CDR1 MDHEN and CDR2 SYDVKM. V was shortened by 6 bases and J by 7 bases, with 15 bases between the two germline ends. The CDR3 loop spans 13 amino acids. CDR3 region: CASSSISGSGYTF. DNA of the CDR3: TGTGCCAGCAGCTCGATATCAGGGAGTGGCTACACCTTC.

This clonotype was observed many times. The V and J genes are TRBV4-1 and TRBJ2-3; 9 bases fit TRBD2. Germline-derived CDR1 and CDR2 are MGHRA and YSYEKL. V dropped 4 bases and J dropped 2; count of bases not matched to a gene: 10. The CDR3 totals 17 residues. CDR3 DNA sequence: TGCGCCAGCAGCCTCCCCCCGGGACTAGCCCTCACAGATACGCAGTATTTT. Its protein is CASSLPPGLALTDTQYF.

This clonotype was counted at least ten times. This chain uses TRBV7-9 with TRBJ1-4, with TRBD1 matching over 9 bases. The trim removed 4 bases at V and 4 bases at J, leaving 7 bases unmatched. CDR1 and CDR2 from the germline V gene are SEHNR and FQNEAQ (reference sequence). The CDR3 spans 16 residues. The CDR3 DNA follows: TGTGCCAGCAGCTACGAACAGGGGGCGAGTAATGAAAAACTGTTTTTT. Its protein product is CASSYEQGASNEKLFF. The variable domain in full, completed from reference TRBV7-9 and TRBJ1-4, reads DTGVSQNPRHKITKRGQNVTFRCDPISEHNRLYWYRQTLGQGPEFLTYFQNEAQLEKSRLLSDRFSAERPKGSFSTLEIQRTEQGDSAMYLCASSYEQGASNEKLFFGSGTQLSVL.

This clonotype was picked up a small number of times. V gene TRBV9 combines with J gene TRBJ1-2; 7 bases align to TRBD1. V dropped 4 bases and J dropped 0; count of bases not matched to a gene: 6. Germline CDR1 reads SGDLS; CDR2 reads YYNGEE. This CDR3 spans 15 amino acids. CDR3 sequence reads: CASSPEDRTNYGYTF. The CDR3 DNA is TGTGCCAGCAGCCCCGAGGACAGGACTAACTATGGCTACACCTTC.

This clonotype has ten or more counts. V usage is TRBV12-3 or TRBV12-4 and J usage is TRBJ2-7; 8 bases line up with TRBD1. The CDR3 spans 14 residues. V shed 5 bases, J shed 5 bases, and the junction held 8 bases outside the gene matches. The CDR3 coding sequence is TGTGCCAGCAGTCCGACAGGGGTTTTGAACGAGCAGTACTTC. It is translated as CASSPTGVLNEQYF.

This clonotype was counted ten times or more. V usage is TRBV20-1 and J usage is TRBJ1-2; D is undetermined. The CDR3 length is 14 residues. Between the trimmed V and J ends, which lost 0 bases and 4 bases, there was a span of 12 bases. CDR1 is DFQATT and CDR2 is SNEGSKA in the germline V gene (reference sequence). The CDR3 is CSARDRVRIYGYTF. DNA for the CDR3: TGCAGTGCTAGAGATCGGGTCAGGATCTATGGCTACACCTTC.

This clonotype appeared many times. As DNA, the CDR3 is TGCAGTGTTAAGTTGGTCACTGAAGCTTTCTTT. Encoded protein: CSVKLVTEAFF. The genes are TRBV20-1 and TRBJ1-1; D gene uncertain. Trimming cost V 7 bases and J 4 bases, with 10 bases left between them. Germline V CDR1 and CDR2: DFQATT, SNEGSKA (reference sequence). CDR3 length equals 11 residues.

Ten or more counts support this clonotype. The chain carries TRBV4-2 and TRBJ1-2, with 8 bases matching TRBD1. V shed 0 bases, J shed 4 bases, and the junction held 10 bases outside the gene matches. The CDR3 has 17 amino acids. CDR1 and CDR2 from the germline V gene are LGHNA and YNFKEQ. The CDR3 bases are TGTGCCAGCAGCCAAGATAGGTTGGGACAGGACATCTATGGCTACACCTTC. Translating gives CASSQDRLGQDIYGYTF.

This clonotype was counted at least ten times. The chain couples TRBV6-1 to TRBJ2-3, with no clear D. This CDR3 region has 17 residues. CDR1 is MNHNS and CDR2 is SASEGT in the germline V gene. V was shortened by 1 base and J by 1 base, with 15 bases between the two germline ends. DNA of the CDR3: TGTGCCAGCAGTGAAGGGGCCCCCGTTTTGCGCACAGATACGCAGTATTTT. This gives the protein CASSEGAPVLRTDTQYF.

This clonotype was seen ten or more times. This rearrangement joins TRBV29-1 to TRBJ1-1; 7 positions match TRBD1. With V trimmed by 5 bases and J by 4 bases, 1 base remained unmatched. The germline gives CDR1 SQVTM, CDR2 ANQGSEA. The CDR3 runs 11 residues. This chain's CDR3 is CSVSGGTEAFF. The CDR3 coding sequence is TGCAGCGTTTCAGGGGGCACTGAAGCTTTCTTT. Variable domain in full (rest from reference TRBV29-1 and TRBJ1-1): SAVISQKPSRDICQRGTSLTIQCQVDSQVTMMFWYRQQPGQSLTLIATANQGSEATYESGFVIDKFPISRPNLTFSTLTVSNMSPEDSSIYLCSVSGGTEAFFGQGTRLTVV.